This TCR beta chain was profiled in a study of T cells after somatic rescue of genetic block. The germline CDR1 and CDR2 sequences are MNHEY and SMNVEV (reference sequence). V was trimmed by 9 bases and J by 0 bases, leaving 17 bases between them. The CDR3 consists of 15 residues. The protocol was immunoSEQ multiplex PCR, while the TCRdb copy is restricted to in-frame clones and leaves out a portion. The table shows tens of thousands of clones, with 85% to 90% occurring only once. The receptor was derived from a woman between 18 and 29 years old. Sequenced: peripheral blood mononuclear cells (PBMCs). The gene calls are TRBV27 and TRBJ1-2, with D unclear. The CDR3 DNA is TGTGCCAGTTTCCCAAAGGACGGGGCTAACTATGGCTACACCTTC. This translates into CASFPKDGANYGYTF.